A selection of T cell receptor beta chains follows, all from one sample in a study of cytomegalovirus exposure and HLA in healthy donors. Sequencing was performed with immunoSEQ multiplex PCR; in TCRdb, only in-frame clones are kept and a portion is missing. The sample includes more than 140,000 clones, roughly 80% of them seen just once. Sequencing was done on a sample of PBMCs. Receptor source: a man aged 35 to 55 in good health and CMV-seronegative. CDR3s include the opening cysteine and the closing phenylalanine or tryptophan. D genes are given only for firm matches. Expanded clones are given a class, and other clones once, few, many or no size at all.

v_gene	d_gene	abundance	j_gene	CDR3aa	CDR3nt
TRBV5-1	.	.	TRBJ2-7	CASSLDRYPYEQYF	TGCGCCAGCAGCTTGGACAGGTACCCCTACGAGCAGTACTTC
TRBV2	TRBD2	.	TRBJ2-3	CASSEGWEGTQYF	TGTGCCAGCAGTGAAGGGTGGGAGGGTACGCAGTATTTT
TRBV28	.	.	TRBJ2-5	CASSDAGIQETQYF	TGTGCCAGCAGTGACGCGGGGATCCAAGAGACCCAGTACTTC
TRBV2	TRBD1	.	TRBJ2-5	CASIAGGQVQETQYF	TGTGCCAGCATTGCAGGGGGACAGGTTCAAGAGACCCAGTACTTC
TRBV10-3	.	few	TRBJ1-1	CAISGDTEAFF	TGTGCCATCTCCGGGGACACTGAAGCTTTCTTT
TRBV28	.	.	TRBJ1-2	CASSPPGGAYGYTF	TGTGCCAGCAGCCCCCCTGGAGGGGCCTATGGCTACACCTTC
TRBV25-1	TRBD1	.	TRBJ1-1	CASSEFKTGIATEAFF	TGTGCCAGCAGTGAATTTAAGACAGGGATTGCGACTGAAGCTTTCTTT
TRBV4-1	TRBD1	.	TRBJ2-7	CASSQAGTGVPYEQYF	TGCGCCAGCAGCCAAGCCGGGACAGGGGTTCCCTACGAGCAGTACTTC
TRBV28	TRBD1	.	TRBJ1-2	CASWGRGQGDGYTF	TGTGCCAGTTGGGGGCGGGGACAGGGTGACGGCTACACCTTC
TRBV2	TRBD1	.	TRBJ1-1	CASGDRAEAFF	TGTGCCAGCGGGGACAGGGCTGAAGCTTTCTTT
TRBV6-5	.	.	TRBJ2-2	CASSPDPLAGELFF	TGTGCCAGCAGCCCAGATCCCCTAGCCGGGGAGCTGTTTTTT
TRBV7-8	.	.	TRBJ1-4	CASSPGGEKLFF	TGTGCCAGCAGCCCCGGAGGTGAAAAACTGTTTTTT
TRBV2	.	.	TRBJ2-5	CASSGGTETQYF	TGTGCCAGCAGTGGCGGCACAGAGACCCAGTACTTC
TRBV27	.	.	TRBJ2-5	CASSPQGFPETQYF	TGTGCCAGCAGTCCCCAGGGGTTCCCAGAGACCCAGTACTTC
TRBV7-8	.	few	TRBJ2-3	CASSQPGLSSTDTQYF	TGTGCCAGCAGCCAACCGGGACTGTCAAGCACAGATACGCAGTATTTT